The T cell receptor (beta chain) described here comes from a study of cytomegalovirus exposure and HLA in healthy donors. Study at large: A prior study identified 110 million or so unique TCR beta sequences from about 200 million T cells.

In the PCR, 60 Vbeta and 13 Jbeta primers were used. Clones were read by immunoSEQ multiplex PCR, and TCRdb kept only the in-frame ones, dropping some. The sample gives roughly 120,000 clones, 77% of which show up once; about 3.7% is in the top ten. This clone was counted once. Antigen: not known. Trimming removed 4 bases from V and 7 bases from J, with 18 bases in between. Looked up from germline, CDR1 is MGHDK and CDR2 is SYGVNS. This CDR3 has 15 residues. Whole-study findings and limits: Within an earlier analysis, most TCR beta V segments proved productive either about 90% or about 30% of the time.

The chain has TRBV25-1 and TRBJ2-3; maybe TRBD1 (5 bases). The sequenced material came from PBMCs. This TCR was sampled from a human donor in good health. CDR3 DNA sequence: TGTGCCAGCAGTGGGAAAGGGGTTCAGGGATATACGCAGTATTTT. Residues: CASSGKGVQGYTQYF.